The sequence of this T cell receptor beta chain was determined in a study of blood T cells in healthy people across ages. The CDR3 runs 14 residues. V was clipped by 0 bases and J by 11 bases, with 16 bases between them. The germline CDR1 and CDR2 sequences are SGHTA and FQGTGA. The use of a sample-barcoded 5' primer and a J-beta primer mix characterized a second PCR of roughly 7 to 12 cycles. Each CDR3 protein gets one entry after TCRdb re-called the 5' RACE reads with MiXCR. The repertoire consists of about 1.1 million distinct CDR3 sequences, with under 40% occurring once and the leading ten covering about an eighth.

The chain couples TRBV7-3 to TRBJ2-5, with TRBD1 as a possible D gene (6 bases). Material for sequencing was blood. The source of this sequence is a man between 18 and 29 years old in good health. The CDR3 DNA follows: TGTGCCAGCAGCTTAACCACAGGGAACAATGAGCAGTACTTC. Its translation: CASSLTTGNNEQYF.